This is a list of T cell receptor beta chains from one sample in a study of CD8 T cells in Susac syndrome. Each CDR3 protein is one row after TCRdb ran MiXCR on the immunoSEQ multiplex PCR reads. The table lists 150,000 to 200,000 distinct CDR3 sequences, about 93% of them singletons. The sample comprised CD4+ T cells from PBMCs. These TCRs come from a human donor with Susac syndrome. Both conserved end residues are part of each CDR3. Fields, in order: CDR3 DNA, CDR3 protein, J gene, clone size, V gene, D gene. A D gene is named only where the DNA matches it firmly. Only part of the rows carry a size: once, few, many, or a class if the clone is expanded.

DNA: TGCGCCAGCAGCCCACAGGTTGTTCCGACTGAAGCTTTCTTT; CDR3: CASSPQVVPTEAFF; J: TRBJ1-1; size: .; V: TRBV5-1; D: .
DNA: TGCGCCAGCAGCTTGACGCGGGAAACCTACGAGCAGTACTTC; CDR3: CASSLTRETYEQYF; J: TRBJ2-7; size: .; V: TRBV5-1; D: .
DNA: TGTGCCAGCAGCTTAATGGACTCGAACACTGAAGCTTTCTTT; CDR3: CASSLMDSNTEAFF; J: TRBJ1-1; size: .; V: TRBV5-8; D: .
DNA: TGTGCCAGCAGCCAAGTCGGGACAGGGGCGTTCGAGCAGTACTTC; CDR3: CASSQVGTGAFEQYF; J: TRBJ2-7; size: once; V: TRBV3-1; D: TRBD1
DNA: TGCAGCGTTGCTCGACAGAGCACCGGGGAGCTGTTTTTT; CDR3: CSVARQSTGELFF; J: TRBJ2-2; size: .; V: TRBV29-1; D: .
DNA: TGTGCCAGCAGACAGGACGGAAACAATGAGCAGTTCTTC; CDR3: CASRQDGNNEQFF; J: TRBJ2-1; size: .; V: TRBV6-2/TRBV6-3; D: .
DNA: TGTGCCAGCAGCCAAGCCGGGACAGGGTTGGGGTCTTACGAGCAGTACTTC; CDR3: CASSQAGTGLGSYEQYF; J: TRBJ2-7; size: .; V: TRBV4-2; D: TRBD1
DNA: TGCAGTGCTGAGCCGGGGACTAGCGGGAGAGGGAATATAGTGGAGACCCAGTACTTC; CDR3: CSAEPGTSGRGNIVETQYF; J: TRBJ2-5; size: .; V: TRBV20-1; D: TRBD2
DNA: TGTGCCAGCAGCGCGGGAACAGGGTTTGGCACTGAAGCTTTCTTT; CDR3: CASSAGTGFGTEAFF; J: TRBJ1-1; size: .; V: TRBV5-6; D: .
DNA: TGTGCCAGCACCCCAACCATGGGTGGAGTTGAAGCTTTCTTT; CDR3: CASTPTMGGVEAFF; J: TRBJ1-1; size: once; V: TRBV5-6; D: .
DNA: TGTGCCAGCAGCCCACCCGGGACCCTACACTACGAGCAGTACTTC; CDR3: CASSPPGTLHYEQYF; J: TRBJ2-7; size: once; V: TRBV11-2; D: .
DNA: TGTGCCAGCAGCCAAGTACGGGACAGGAGCTCTGGGGCCAACGTCCTGACTTTC; CDR3: CASSQVRDRSSGANVLTF; J: TRBJ2-6; size: .; V: TRBV3-1; D: TRBD1